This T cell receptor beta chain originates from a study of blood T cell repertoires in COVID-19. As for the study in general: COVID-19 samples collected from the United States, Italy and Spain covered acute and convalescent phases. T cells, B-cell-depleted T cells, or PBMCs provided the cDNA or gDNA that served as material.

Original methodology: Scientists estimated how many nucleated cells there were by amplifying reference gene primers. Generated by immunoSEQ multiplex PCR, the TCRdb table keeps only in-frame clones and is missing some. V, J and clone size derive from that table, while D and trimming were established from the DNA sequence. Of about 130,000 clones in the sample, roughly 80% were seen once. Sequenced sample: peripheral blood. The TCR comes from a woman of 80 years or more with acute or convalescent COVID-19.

The chain's CDR3 is CAWSVRTSGGAPFF. CDR3 sequence (DNA): TGTGCCTGGAGTGTACGGACTAGCGGGGGGGCCCCGTTCTTC. The rearrangement links TRBV30 to TRBJ2-1; 15 nucleotides align to TRBD2. The ends lost 0 bases at V and 15 bases at J; junction bases unmatched: 6. The CDR3 consists of 14 residues. CDR1 is GTSNPN, CDR2 SVGIG, per germline (reference sequence).